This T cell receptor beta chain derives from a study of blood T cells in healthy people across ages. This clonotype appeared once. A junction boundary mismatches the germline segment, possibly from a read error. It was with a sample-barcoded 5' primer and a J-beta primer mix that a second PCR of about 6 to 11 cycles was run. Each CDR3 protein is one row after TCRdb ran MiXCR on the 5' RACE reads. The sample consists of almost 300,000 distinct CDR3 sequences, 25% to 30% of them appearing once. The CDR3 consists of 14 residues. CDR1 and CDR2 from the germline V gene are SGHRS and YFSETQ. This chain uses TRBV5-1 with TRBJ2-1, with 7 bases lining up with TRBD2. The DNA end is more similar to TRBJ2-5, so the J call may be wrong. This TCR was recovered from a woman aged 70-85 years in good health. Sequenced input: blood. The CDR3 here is CAGSTLLAQETQYF. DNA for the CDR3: TGCGCCGGCAGCACGTTACTAGCGCAGGAGACCCAGTACTTC.